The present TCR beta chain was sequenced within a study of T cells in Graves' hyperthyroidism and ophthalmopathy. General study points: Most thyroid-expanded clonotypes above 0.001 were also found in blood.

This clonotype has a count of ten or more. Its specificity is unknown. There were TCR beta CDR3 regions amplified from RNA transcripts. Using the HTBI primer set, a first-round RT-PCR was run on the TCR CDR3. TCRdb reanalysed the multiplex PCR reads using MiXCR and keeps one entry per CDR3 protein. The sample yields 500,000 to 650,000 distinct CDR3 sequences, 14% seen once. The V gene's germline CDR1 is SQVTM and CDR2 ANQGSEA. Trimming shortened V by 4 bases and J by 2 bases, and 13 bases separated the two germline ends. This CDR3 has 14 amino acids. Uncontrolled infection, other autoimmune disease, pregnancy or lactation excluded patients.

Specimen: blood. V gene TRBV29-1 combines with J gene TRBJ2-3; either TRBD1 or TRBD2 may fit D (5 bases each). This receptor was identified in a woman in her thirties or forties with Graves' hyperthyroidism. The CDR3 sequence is CSVAKGDATDTQYF. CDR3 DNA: TGCAGCGTTGCAAAAGGGGACGCCACAGATACGCAGTATTTT.